This T cell receptor beta chain was captured by sequencing in a study of tumor and adjacent non-tumor tissue in lung cancer. The overall study: The cohort had roughly 11 adenocarcinoma, a couple of squamous cell and 1 small cell patients. Findings of the study overall: Higher tumor TCR diversity was associated with shorter survival.

Three rounds of nested PCR, following a modified ARM-PCR protocol, produced the TCRbeta library. TCRdb reprocessed the multiplex PCR reads with MiXCR, giving one entry per CDR3 protein. The sample consists of just over 200,000 distinct CDR3 sequences, over 55% of them appearing once. A note on this clonotype: Its antigen is unknown.

The CDR3 loop spans 15 amino acids. The germline CDR1 and CDR2 sequences are DFQATT and SNEGSKA (reference sequence). The V segment lost 6 bases and the J segment 10 bases; nucleotides outside the gene matches: 20. RNA was extracted from bulk tissue without any cell sorting. Material: lung tumor tissue. V is TRBV20-1 and J is TRBJ2-7; 8 bases fit TRBD1. The TCR sequence derives from a man in his sixties with non-small cell lung cancer. The chain's CDR3 is CSASFLGQGSYVQYF. The CDR3 coding sequence is TGCAGTGCCTCGTTTTTAGGACAGGGATCCTACGTCCAGTACTTC.